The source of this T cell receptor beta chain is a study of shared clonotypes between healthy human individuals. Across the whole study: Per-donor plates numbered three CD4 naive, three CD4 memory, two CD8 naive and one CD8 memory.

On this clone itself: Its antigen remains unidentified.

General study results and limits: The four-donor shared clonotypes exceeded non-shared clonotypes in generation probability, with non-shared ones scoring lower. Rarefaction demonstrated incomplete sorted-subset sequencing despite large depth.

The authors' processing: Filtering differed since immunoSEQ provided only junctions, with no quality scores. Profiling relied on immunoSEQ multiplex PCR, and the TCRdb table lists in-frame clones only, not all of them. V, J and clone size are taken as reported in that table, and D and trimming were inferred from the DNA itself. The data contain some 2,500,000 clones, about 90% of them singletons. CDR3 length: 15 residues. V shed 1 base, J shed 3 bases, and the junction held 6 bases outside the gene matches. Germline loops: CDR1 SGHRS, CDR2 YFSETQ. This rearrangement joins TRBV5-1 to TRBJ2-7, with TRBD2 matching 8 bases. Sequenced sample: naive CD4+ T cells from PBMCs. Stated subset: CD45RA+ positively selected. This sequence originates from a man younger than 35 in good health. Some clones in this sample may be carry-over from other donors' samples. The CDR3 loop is CASSLYTSGNYEQYF. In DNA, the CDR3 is TGCGCCAGCAGCTTGTATACTAGCGGCAACTACGAGCAGTACTTC.